These T cell receptor beta chains were read from a single sample in a study of cytomegalovirus exposure and HLA in healthy donors. Here immunoSEQ multiplex PCR was the method, and the copy in TCRdb shows in-frame clones only, minus some. Seen here are over 60,000 clones, roughly three quarters observed once, and the top ten hold over 2.5%. What was sequenced was PBMCs. The receptors were sampled from a man younger than 35 in good health and CMV-seronegative. Both conserved end residues are part of each CDR3. D genes are given only for firm matches. For some rows the clone size is stated as once, few or many, or as a class when expanded; others skip it.

D	size	V	J	DNA	CDR3
.	.	TRBV11-1	TRBJ2-5	TGTGCCAGCAGCTGGACTGGAATAGGAGAGACCCAGTACTTC	CASSWTGIGETQYF
TRBD2	.	TRBV9	TRBJ2-3	TGTGCCAGCAGCGTAGATACTAGCGGGGGTCTCACAGATACGCAGTATTTT	CASSVDTSGGLTDTQYF
.	.	TRBV19	TRBJ2-3	TGTGCCAGTAGTATAGGTTATCCAGATACGCAGTATTTT	CASSIGYPDTQYF
TRBD1	.	TRBV7-6	TRBJ1-1	TGTGCCAGCAGCTTGATCGCAGGGGGCGGGAACACTGAAGCTTTCTTT	CASSLIAGGGNTEAFF
.	.	TRBV5-4	TRBJ2-1	TGTGCCAGCAGCCCCCCGGGACTCGCAACCTACAATGAGCAGTTCTTC	CASSPPGLATYNEQFF
TRBD2	.	TRBV30	TRBJ2-5	TGTGCCTGGACAATCGGGGGGGCCGCATTGGAGACCCAGTACTTC	CAWTIGGAALETQYF
TRBD1	.	TRBV9	TRBJ1-6	TGTGCCAGCAAATCCGGGACAGGGAATAATTCACCCCTCCACTTT	CASKSGTGNNSPLHF
.	few	TRBV28	TRBJ1-1	TGTGCCAGCAGTTTCCTTATGAACACTGAAGCTTTCTTT	CASSFLMNTEAFF
.	once	TRBV2	TRBJ2-1	TGTGCCAGCAGTGACGGTCAGGCGCCGCAGTTCTTC	CASSDGQAPQFF
TRBD1	.	TRBV7-6	TRBJ1-2	TGTGCCAGCAGCCCAATTTGGACAGGGAATGGCTACACCTTC	CASSPIWTGNGYTF
TRBD2	.	TRBV5-4	TRBJ2-1	TGTGCCAGCAGCTTGAGGACGGGGGGATACAATGAGCAGTTCTTC	CASSLRTGGYNEQFF
TRBD2	.	TRBV11-2	TRBJ2-1	TGTGCCAGCACGCTACGGGAGCTAGCGGGTTACAATGAGCAGTTCTTC	CASTLRELAGYNEQFF
TRBD1	few	TRBV5-1	TRBJ1-2	TGCGCCAGCAGCGAAAGACAGGGCGATGGCTACACCTTC	CASSERQGDGYTF
TRBD1	.	TRBV28	TRBJ1-2	TGTGCCAGCAGTTCTGACCCTGACAGGGGGGCAGCTGTTAACTATGGCTACACCTTC	CASSSDPDRGAAVNYGYTF
.	.	TRBV7-9	TRBJ2-4	TGTGCCACAATGCAGGGTCCGGGCATTCAGTACTTC	CATMQGPGIQYF
TRBD1	.	TRBV9	TRBJ1-5	TGTGCCAGCAGCGAGGGACAGGGACGGCGGGATCAGCCCCAGCATTTT	CASSEGQGRRDQPQHF
.	.	TRBV7-2	TRBJ2-7	TGTGCCAGCAGCTTACACAGGGTTTACGAGCAGTACTTC	CASSLHRVYEQYF
TRBD1	.	TRBV5-4	TRBJ1-1	TGTGCCAGCAGCTCAGGGGGCGTGAACACTGAAGCTTTCTTT	CASSSGGVNTEAFF
TRBD1	.	TRBV5-6	TRBJ2-2	TGTGCCAGCAGCCCCGGGACAGTTACCGGGGAGCTGTTTTTT	CASSPGTVTGELFF
TRBD1	.	TRBV19	TRBJ1-2	TGTGCCAGTAGTCTGGACAGGGAGGGCTATGGCTACACCTTC	CASSLDREGYGYTF
TRBD1	once	TRBV5-1	TRBJ1-4	TGCGCCAGCAGCTCGGGACAGGGGAACGAAAAACTGTTTTTT	CASSSGQGNEKLFF
TRBD2	.	TRBV28	TRBJ2-2	TGTGCCAGCAGTTTCGGGACTAGCGGGGGGGACACCGGGGAGCTGTTTTTT	CASSFGTSGGDTGELFF
.	few	TRBV19	TRBJ1-5	TGTGCCAGTAAGGTATTGGACAGTAGCAATCAGCCCCAGCATTTT	CASKVLDSSNQPQHF
TRBD1	.	TRBV28	TRBJ1-1	TGTGCCAGCAGTTTCGGGGACAGGGTTGGTACTGAAGCTTTCTTT	CASSFGDRVGTEAFF
.	.	TRBV28	TRBJ2-1	TGTGCCAGCAGTTTAGGGTACAGGGTGGGGAACAATGAGCAGTTCTTC	CASSLGYRVGNNEQFF
TRBD1	.	TRBV9	TRBJ2-7	TGTGCCAGCAGCGGTAGGGGGACAGGGGTCTACGAGCAGTACTTC	CASSGRGTGVYEQYF